The rows below give T cell receptor beta chains drawn from one sample of a study of cytomegalovirus exposure and HLA in healthy donors. TCRdb keeps only in-frame clones here, not all; method: immunoSEQ multiplex PCR. The sample lists 120,000 or so clones, around 80% occurring once. Sequencing was done on a sample of PBMCs. The receptor source for this set is a human donor in good health. Each CDR3 is given with its conserved first and last residue. Each record gives: clone size, J gene, D gene, V gene, CDR3 DNA, CDR3 protein. A D gene is named only where the DNA matches it firmly. The size of a clone is reported for some rows only, either as once, few or many, or as a class for expanded clones.

abundance: NA; j_gene: TRBJ1-3; d_gene: NA; v_gene: TRBV5-4; CDR3nt: TGTGCCAGCAGCTTGGTGCCGGGTTCTGGAAACACCATATATTTT; CDR3aa: CASSLVPGSGNTIYF
abundance: NA; j_gene: TRBJ2-2; d_gene: NA; v_gene: TRBV5-4; CDR3nt: TGTGCCAGCAGGGCCTTTTCCACCGGGGAGCTGTTTTTT; CDR3aa: CASRAFSTGELFF
abundance: NA; j_gene: TRBJ2-7; d_gene: NA; v_gene: TRBV19; CDR3nt: TGTGCCAGTAGTAGACTCACCGGAGGACAGAATTCCTACGAGCAGTACTTC; CDR3aa: CASSRLTGGQNSYEQYF
abundance: NA; j_gene: TRBJ2-5; d_gene: NA; v_gene: TRBV7-3; CDR3nt: TGTGCCAGCAGCCACGACGGGGGTCAGCAAGAGACCCAGTACTTC; CDR3aa: CASSHDGGQQETQYF
abundance: NA; j_gene: TRBJ2-7; d_gene: NA; v_gene: TRBV5-5; CDR3nt: TGTGCCAGCAGCTCGTGGACAGAACAATACGAGCAGTACTTC; CDR3aa: CASSSWTEQYEQYF
abundance: few; j_gene: TRBJ1-2; d_gene: TRBD1; v_gene: TRBV11-2; CDR3nt: TGTGCCAGCAGGTCTCCGGGACAGATTTCGACTGGCTACACCTTC; CDR3aa: CASRSPGQISTGYTF
abundance: NA; j_gene: TRBJ1-2; d_gene: NA; v_gene: TRBV7-9; CDR3nt: TGTGCCAGCAGCTTAGGAAGGGGGAGCGTCTATGGCTACACCTTC; CDR3aa: CASSLGRGSVYGYTF
abundance: few; j_gene: TRBJ1-1; d_gene: NA; v_gene: TRBV7-2; CDR3nt: TGTGCCAGCAGCTTAGCGGTACAAAAGAACACTGAAGCTTTCTTT; CDR3aa: CASSLAVQKNTEAFF
abundance: NA; j_gene: TRBJ2-7; d_gene: NA; v_gene: TRBV13; CDR3nt: TGTGCCAGCAGCACCCTCTCAGCGGGCCAGCAGTACTTC; CDR3aa: CASSTLSAGQQYF
abundance: NA; j_gene: TRBJ1-6; d_gene: NA; v_gene: TRBV18; CDR3nt: TGTGCCAGCTCACCGCTGGCAGGGGAGATCGGTTCACCCCTCCACTTT; CDR3aa: CASSPLAGEIGSPLHF
abundance: NA; j_gene: TRBJ2-7; d_gene: NA; v_gene: TRBV6-1; CDR3nt: TGTGCCAGCACCCCAGGGGGGAGCTCCTACGAGCAGTACTTC; CDR3aa: CASTPGGSSYEQYF
abundance: NA; j_gene: TRBJ1-2; d_gene: TRBD1; v_gene: TRBV15; CDR3nt: TGTGCCACCAGCAGAGATAGACAGGGCGCCGATGGCTACACCTTC; CDR3aa: CATSRDRQGADGYTF
abundance: NA; j_gene: TRBJ1-1; d_gene: TRBD1; v_gene: TRBV4-1; CDR3nt: TGCGCCAGCAGCCAGACAGGGGAGGGAACTGAAGCTTTCTTT; CDR3aa: CASSQTGEGTEAFF
abundance: NA; j_gene: TRBJ2-7; d_gene: NA; v_gene: TRBV9; CDR3nt: TGTGCCAGCAGCGTAGAGGTGACCAGGCGTAAGGACGAGCAGTACTTC; CDR3aa: CASSVEVTRRKDEQYF
abundance: NA; j_gene: TRBJ1-2; d_gene: NA; v_gene: TRBV7-9; CDR3nt: TGTGCCAGCAGCTGGGCGGGGGGCAATGGCTACACCTTC; CDR3aa: CASSWAGGNGYTF
abundance: NA; j_gene: TRBJ1-1; d_gene: NA; v_gene: TRBV6-1; CDR3nt: TGTGCCAGCAGTGAACACAGGGATCTGAACACTGAAGCTTTCTTT; CDR3aa: CASSEHRDLNTEAFF
abundance: NA; j_gene: TRBJ1-3; d_gene: NA; v_gene: TRBV28; CDR3nt: TGTGCCAGCAGTTTGGGAGGGACTTCCTCTGGAAACACCATATATTTT; CDR3aa: CASSLGGTSSGNTIYF
abundance: NA; j_gene: TRBJ2-1; d_gene: NA; v_gene: TRBV9; CDR3nt: TGTGCCAGCAGCGTAGGAGGTAGGGGGGGCGTAAAGCAGTTCTTC; CDR3aa: CASSVGGRGGVKQFF